The 21 T cell receptor beta chains in this list originate from one sample, sequenced in a study of neurological immune-mediated disorders. From the 5' RACE reads, TCRdb called clonotypes with MiXCR, one entry per CDR3 protein. This repertoire shows more than 50,000 distinct CDR3 sequences, more than 3% found once; its top ten account for approximately 6.6%. Sequencing was done on a sample of PBMCs. The source of these receptors is a woman aged 55-69 years with multiple sclerosis.

This clonotype was counted ten times or more. One junction end does not reproduce the germline sequence, and a read error may be involved. The chain recombines TRBV28 with TRBJ1-6, with TRBD1 as a possible D gene (5 bases). The CDR3 length is 14 residues. CDR1 and CDR2 (germline): MDHEN, SYDVKM. The CDR3 spells CVSGAAGFNSPLHF. The CDR3 coding sequence is TGTGTCAGCGGGGCAGCAGGGTTTAATTCACCCCTCCACTTT.

The table lists this clonotype with many counts. The V call is TRBV7-9, the J call TRBJ2-7; 9 positions agree with TRBD1. V lost 4 bases, J lost 3 bases, and 10 bases stayed unmatched. The germline V gene has CDR1 SEHNR and CDR2 FQNEAQ (reference sequence). The CDR3 loop spans 16 amino acids. Here the CDR3 DNA reads TGTGCCAGCAGCTCTCCACCCGGGACAGGGATCTACGAGCAGTACTTC. It yields the protein CASSSPPGTGIYEQYF.

This clonotype was detected many times. CDR3 sequence reads: CASSPGTDNSPLHF. The DNA of the CDR3 is TGTGCCAGCAGTCCCGGGACAGATAATTCACCCCTCCACTTT. The V and J genes are TRBV12-3 or TRBV12-4 and TRBJ1-6; TRBD1 agrees at 7 bases. The junction had 3 bases not matched to a gene; V was cut back by 5 bases and J by 5 bases. The CDR3 extends over 14 amino acids.

This clonotype was seen many times. The junction departs from the called germline gene at one end, perhaps through a read error. The CDR3 sequence: CASREVVIVRTDTQYF. The CDR3 DNA is TGTGCCAGCAGGGAAGTAGTAATAGTCCGCACAGATACGCAGTATTTT. The genes are TRBV6-1 and TRBJ2-3, with no clear D. Germline CDR1 MNHNS, CDR2 SASEGT. CDR3 size: 16 residues.

This clonotype was counted at least ten times. CDR3: CASSQVGRRPATEAFF. DNA for the CDR3: TGCGCCAGCAGCCAAGTCGGTCGACGTCCAGCCACTGAAGCTTTCTTT. The chain couples TRBV4-1 to TRBJ1-1; the D is unclear. Germline CDR1 is MGHRA and CDR2 is YSYEKL. Trimming left V 1 base short and J 4 bases short, with 16 bases between. This CDR3 comprises 16 residues.

This clonotype was detected ten times or more. The J gene is TRBJ2-7, the V gene TRBV29-1; a possible D gene is TRBD2 (7 bases). CDR3 length: 15 amino acids. V gave up 5 bases and J gave up 0 bases, with 17 bases separating them. Germline CDR1 and CDR2: SQVTM and ANQGSEA. The CDR3 here is CSVTSLRGASYEQYF. The CDR3 DNA follows: TGCAGCGTTACATCTTTACGGGGGGCCTCCTACGAGCAGTACTTC.

A note on this clonotype: A much more abundant neighbour one base away suggests this may be a read error. The chain joins TRBV5-1 to TRBJ1-6; D gene uncertain. Trimming pared 0 bases from V and 8 bases from J, leaving 9 bases between. Germline-derived CDR1 and CDR2 are SGHRS and YFSETQ. This CDR3 comprises 14 residues. This CDR3 reads CASSLVGMDSPLHF. Here the CDR3 DNA reads TGCGCCAGCAGCTTGGTAGGGATGGATTCACCCCTCCACTTT. Variable domain in full (rest from reference TRBV5-1 and TRBJ1-6): KAGVTQTPRYLIKTRGQQVTLSCSPISGHRSVSWYQQTPGQGLQFLFEYFSETQRNKGNFPGRFSGRQFSNSRSEMNVSTLELGDSALYLCASSLVGMDSPLHFGNGTRLTVT.

At least ten counts were recorded for this clonotype. The rearrangement uses TRBV6-5 and TRBJ2-1; no clear D gene. Germline lookup yields CDR1 MNHEY and CDR2 SVGAGI. V was shortened by 10 bases and J by 2 bases, with 12 bases between the two germline ends. The CDR3 spans 13 residues. CDR3 sequence (DNA): TGTGCCACCACCCCCGGTCCCTACAATGAGCAGTTCTTC. Its protein product is CATTPGPYNEQFF.

This clonotype was counted ten times or more. The rearrangement joins TRBV7-8 to TRBJ2-5; D is possibly TRBD1 (5 bases). The CDR3 length is 15 residues. CDR1 SGHVS and CDR2 FQNEAQ come from the germline V gene. Trimming pared 4 bases from V and 5 bases from J, leaving 17 bases between. Here the CDR3 DNA reads TGTGCCAGCAGCTACCGGACATTCCAGGCGGAGACCCAGTACTTC. Translating it yields CASSYRTFQAETQYF. The whole variable domain, remainder taken from reference TRBV7-8 and TRBJ2-5, is GAGVSQSPRYKVAKRGQDVALRCDPISGHVSLFWYQQALGQGPEFLTYFQNEAQLDKSGLPSDRFFAERPEGSVSTLKIQRTQQEDSAVYLCASSYRTFQAETQYFGPGTRLLVL.

The table lists this clonotype with many counts. This likely comes from a read error, as the CDR3 has no conserved phenylalanine or tryptophan at its end. This chain joins TRBV5-1 and TRBJ2-2; D gene unclear. Germline CDR1 reads SGHRS; CDR2 reads YFSETQ. Trimming removed 0 bases from V and 6 bases from J, with 0 bases in between. This CDR3 region has 11 residues. CDR3 sequence reads: CASSLAGELFN. The CDR3 DNA is TGCGCCAGCAGCTTGGCCGGGGAGCTGTTTAAT.

This clonotype was seen ten or more times. Here the CDR3 reads CAISREGYEQYF. In DNA form, the CDR3 reads TGTGCCATTTCGCGGGAGGGCTACGAGCAGTACTTC. V usage is TRBV10-3 and J usage is TRBJ2-7, with TRBD2 identical over 9 bases. The trim removed 9 bases at V and 3 bases at J, leaving 3 bases unmatched. The CDR3 has 12 amino acids. Germline CDR1 and CDR2: ENHRY and SYGVKD.

The chain couples TRBV5-1 to TRBJ2-3; TRBD2 matches at 9 bases. CDR3 length: 17 residues. Looked up from germline, CDR1 is SGHRS and CDR2 is YFSETQ. V dropped 0 bases and J dropped 3; count of bases not matched to a gene: 8. CDR3 DNA sequence: TGCGCCAGCAGCTTGGTTCCAGCGGGAGGAGGTACAGATACGCAGTATTTT. Residues: CASSLVPAGGGTDTQYF.

There are many counts of this clonotype. The V and J genes are TRBV14 and TRBJ1-3, with a tentative D call TRBD1 (5 bases). CDR3 length: 15 amino acids. The V end was cut by 4 bases, the J end by 0 bases, with 10 bases between. Germline values: CDR1 SGHDN, CDR2 FVKESK. CDR3 in DNA: TGTGCCAGCAGCCTACAGGCATTCTCTGGAAACACCATATATTTT. It translates to CASSLQAFSGNTIYF.

This clonotype was seen at least ten times. The V call is TRBV4-1, the J call TRBJ2-1, with TRBD2 identical over 12 bases. After removal of 3 bases from V and 4 bases from J, the junction contained 19 bases not matched to a gene. This CDR3 comprises 21 residues. Germline V lookup: CDR1 MGHRA, CDR2 YSYEKL. The CDR3 region is CASSHRASLAGGLRLYNEQFF. The CDR3 bases are TGCGCCAGCAGCCACCGAGCGTCACTAGCGGGAGGTTTACGACTTTACAATGAGCAGTTCTTC.

This clonotype is categorized as medium-sized. The CDR3 sequence is CSVAAGASYEQYF. In DNA form, the CDR3 reads TGCAGTGTTGCGGCGGGCGCCTCCTACGAGCAGTACTTC. The chain links TRBV20-1 to TRBJ2-7; maybe TRBD2 (5 bases). Per germline, CDR1 DFQATT and CDR2 SNEGSKA (reference sequence). Deletions cut 7 bases from V and 0 bases from J, with 13 bases between. CDR3 size: 13 residues.

As regards this clonotype: Possible read error: a much larger clone is one base away. The rearrangement joins TRBV12-3 or TRBV12-4 to TRBJ2-3; 8 nucleotides line up with TRBD2. V shed 6 bases, J shed 3 bases, and the junction held 14 bases outside the gene matches. This CDR3 is 17 amino acids long. CDR3 amino acids: CASRGAGEGYSTDTQYF. DNA of the CDR3: TGTGCCAGCAGAGGAGCGGGGGAGGGATACAGTACAGATACGCAGTATTTT.

This clonotype was counted ten times or more. The V gene is TRBV5-1, the J gene TRBJ2-1; possible D gene TRBD2, 6 bases. This CDR3 has 13 residues. V shed 4 bases and J shed 9 bases, with 14 bases lying between them. Germline V gene lookup returns CDR1 SGHRS and CDR2 YFSETQ. The CDR3 protein is CASSIGGVLEQFF. In DNA form, the CDR3 reads TGCGCCAGCAGCATCGGCGGGGTCCTTGAGCAGTTCTTC.

This clonotype was seen many times. This rearrangement joins TRBV24-1 to TRBJ1-5; TRBD1 agrees at 10 bases. V lost 10 bases to trimming and J lost 5 bases; unmatched junction nucleotides: 7. The CDR3 has 14 residues. Germline CDR1 is KGHDR and CDR2 is SFDVKD. CDR3: CATPDRGRDQPQHF. CDR3 in DNA: TGTGCCACTCCAGACAGGGGGCGCGATCAGCCCCAGCATTTT.

This clonotype occurred many times. The J gene is TRBJ2-5, the V gene TRBV5-1; D possibly uses TRBD1 or TRBD2 (6 bases each). Germline V lookup: CDR1 SGHRS, CDR2 YFSETQ. The CDR3 length is 13 residues. Trimming took 2 bases from V and 7 from J, leaving 12 bases between them. The CDR3 is CASSFRGAGTQYF. CDR3 nucleotide sequence: TGCGCCAGCAGCTTCAGGGGAGCGGGGACCCAGTACTTC.

In this sample, this clonotype turned up many times. This chain uses TRBV20-1 with TRBJ2-5; D is perhaps TRBD1 or TRBD2 (5 bases each). With 7 bases removed from V and 5 bases from J, the gap between germline ends came to 14 bases. This CDR3 spans 12 amino acids. The germline V gene encodes CDR1 DFQATT and CDR2 SNEGSKA (reference sequence). The DNA for the CDR3 is TGCAGTGTCAGGGACCGAGGGGAGACCCAGTACTTC. It yields the protein CSVRDRGETQYF.

This clonotype was seen repeatedly, ten times or more. The J gene is TRBJ2-7, the V gene TRBV7-2; possibly TRBD2 for D (5 bases). V dropped 5 bases and J dropped 0 bases, with 11 bases sitting between them. This CDR3 comprises 14 residues. Per the germline V gene, CDR1 is SGHTA and CDR2 is FQGNSA. DNA for the CDR3: TGTGCCAGCAGCGGAATAGCGAGCTCCTACGAGCAGTACTTC. It translates to CASSGIASSYEQYF.